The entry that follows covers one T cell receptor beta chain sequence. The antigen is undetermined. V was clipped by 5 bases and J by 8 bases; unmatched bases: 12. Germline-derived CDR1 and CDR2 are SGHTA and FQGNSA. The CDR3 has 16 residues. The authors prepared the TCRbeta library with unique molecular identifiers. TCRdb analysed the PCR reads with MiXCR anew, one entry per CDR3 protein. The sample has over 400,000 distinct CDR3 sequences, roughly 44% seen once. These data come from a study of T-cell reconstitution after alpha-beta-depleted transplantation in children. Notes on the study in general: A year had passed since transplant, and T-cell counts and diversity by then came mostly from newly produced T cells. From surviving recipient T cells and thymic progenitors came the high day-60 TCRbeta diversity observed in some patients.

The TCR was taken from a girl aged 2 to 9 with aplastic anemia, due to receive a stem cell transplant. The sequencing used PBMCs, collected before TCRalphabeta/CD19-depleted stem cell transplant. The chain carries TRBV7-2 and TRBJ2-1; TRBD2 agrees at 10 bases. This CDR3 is CASSPTPSGSTYEQFF. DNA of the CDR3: TGTGCCAGCAGCCCCACCCCTAGCGGGAGTACCTATGAGCAGTTCTTC.